This T cell receptor (beta chain) was obtained from a study of cytomegalovirus exposure and HLA in healthy donors. V was clipped by 4 bases and J by 1 base; unmatched bases: 4. Germline CDR1 reads SGHKS; CDR2 reads YYEKEE (reference sequence). The length of the CDR3 is 15 residues. With 60 Vbeta and 13 Jbeta primers, the PCR was carried out. Generated by immunoSEQ multiplex PCR, the TCRdb table keeps only in-frame clones and is missing some. The data show about 77,000 clones, around 82% seen once. The origin of this receptor is a man aged 35-49 years in good health and CMV-seronegative. The genes are TRBV5-5 and TRBJ1-4; 7 nucleotides line up with TRBD1. Sequenced sample: PBMCs. The CDR3 nucleotides are TGTGCCAGCAGCCGGTCAGGGGGAACTAATGAAAAACTGTTTTTT. This encodes CASSRSGGTNEKLFF.